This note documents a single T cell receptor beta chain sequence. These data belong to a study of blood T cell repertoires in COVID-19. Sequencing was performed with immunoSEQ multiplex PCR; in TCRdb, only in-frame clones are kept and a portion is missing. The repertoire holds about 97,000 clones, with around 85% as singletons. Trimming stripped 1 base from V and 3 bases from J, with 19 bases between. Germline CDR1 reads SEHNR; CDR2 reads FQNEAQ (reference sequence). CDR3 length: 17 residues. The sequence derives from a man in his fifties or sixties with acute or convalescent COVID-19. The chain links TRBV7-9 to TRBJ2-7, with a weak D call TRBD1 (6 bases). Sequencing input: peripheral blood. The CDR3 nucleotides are TGTGCCAGCAGCTTAGAATCCACCGGGACATTAAACTACGAGCAGTACTTC. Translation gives CASSLESTGTLNYEQYF.